Listed below are T cell receptor beta chains from one sample, sequenced in a study of technical replicates of blood from a few donors. The data were produced by immunoSEQ multiplex PCR, yet TCRdb's version contains in-frame clones alone and is incomplete. The sample yields some 70,000 clones, just over 90% seen once. The sample comprised PBMCs. The receptor source for this set is a human donor in good health. Some clones in this sample may be carry-over from other donors' samples. Both conserved end residues are part of each CDR3. D genes are given only for firm matches. Some rows mark clone size as missing; the rest say once, few, many or name a class of expanded clone.

clone_size: .; v_call: TRBV5-1; j_call: TRBJ2-7; d_call: .; cdr3_nt: TGCGCCAGCAGCTTGTTCGGTTTTTCCGGAGACGAGCAGTACTTC; cdr3_aa: CASSLFGFSGDEQYF
clone_size: .; v_call: TRBV9; j_call: TRBJ2-1; d_call: TRBD2; cdr3_nt: TGTGCCAGCAGCGATTTAGCGGGTTGGAGGAATGAGCAGTTCTTC; cdr3_aa: CASSDLAGWRNEQFF
clone_size: .; v_call: TRBV6-1; j_call: TRBJ1-5; d_call: TRBD1; cdr3_nt: TGTGCCAGCAGTGGGGCAGGGGGTAATCAGCCCCAGCATTTT; cdr3_aa: CASSGAGGNQPQHF
clone_size: .; v_call: TRBV19; j_call: TRBJ1-5; d_call: .; cdr3_nt: TGTGCCAGTAGTCCCAACCCAGGGTTAACGAGTCAGCCCCAGCATTTT; cdr3_aa: CASSPNPGLTSQPQHF
clone_size: many; v_call: TRBV6-5; j_call: TRBJ1-4; d_call: TRBD1; cdr3_nt: TGTGCCAGCAGTCCTAACAGGGGGCAGGATGAAAAACTGTTTTTT; cdr3_aa: CASSPNRGQDEKLFF
clone_size: once; v_call: TRBV7-9; j_call: TRBJ1-2; d_call: .; cdr3_nt: TGTGCCAGCAGTTATGGGGAGAACTATGGCTACACCTTC; cdr3_aa: CASSYGENYGYTF
clone_size: .; v_call: TRBV7-9; j_call: TRBJ2-5; d_call: .; cdr3_nt: TGTGCCAGCAGCTTAGCAGGGGTGGAGACCCAGTACTTC; cdr3_aa: CASSLAGVETQYF
clone_size: .; v_call: TRBV4-3; j_call: TRBJ1-1; d_call: TRBD1; cdr3_nt: TGCGCCAGCAGGACTGACAGGGCGACGTACACTGAAGCTTTCTTT; cdr3_aa: CASRTDRATYTEAFF
clone_size: .; v_call: TRBV10-3; j_call: TRBJ2-7; d_call: .; cdr3_nt: TGTGCCATCAGTGAGTCGAGTGGAGGGCAGGCCGAGCAGTACTTC; cdr3_aa: CAISESSGGQAEQYF
clone_size: .; v_call: TRBV7-8; j_call: TRBJ2-1; d_call: TRBD2; cdr3_nt: TGTGCCAGCAGCCGGAGCGGGGAGAATGAGCAGTTCTTC; cdr3_aa: CASSRSGENEQFF
clone_size: .; v_call: TRBV5-1; j_call: TRBJ2-7; d_call: .; cdr3_nt: TGCGCCAGCAGCTTGGTCGCCGCGGACAGTTTACAGGAGCAGTACTTC; cdr3_aa: CASSLVAADSLQEQYF
clone_size: .; v_call: TRBV9; j_call: TRBJ1-2; d_call: .; cdr3_nt: TGTGCCAGCAGCGTCCGGGACTGGTCCATCGATGGCTACACCTTC; cdr3_aa: CASSVRDWSIDGYTF
clone_size: .; v_call: TRBV7-3; j_call: TRBJ2-7; d_call: TRBD1; cdr3_nt: TGTGCCAGCAGCTTAGGACAGGTAAGCTCCTACGAGCAGTACTTC; cdr3_aa: CASSLGQVSSYEQYF
clone_size: .; v_call: TRBV18; j_call: TRBJ1-3; d_call: TRBD1; cdr3_nt: TGTGCCAGCTCACCTATGGACAGGGCTGGAAACACCATATATTTT; cdr3_aa: CASSPMDRAGNTIYF
clone_size: once; v_call: TRBV5-4; j_call: TRBJ2-7; d_call: .; cdr3_nt: TGTGCCAGCAGCTTGCGCGGCGTCTCCTACGAGCAGTACTTC; cdr3_aa: CASSLRGVSYEQYF
clone_size: .; v_call: TRBV4-3; j_call: TRBJ2-7; d_call: TRBD2; cdr3_nt: TGCGCCAGCAGCCAAACCTTACGGGGGGGCTACGAGCAGTACTTC; cdr3_aa: CASSQTLRGGYEQYF
clone_size: once; v_call: TRBV7-2; j_call: TRBJ2-7; d_call: TRBD1; cdr3_nt: TGTGCCAGCAGCCGGGACAGTCTTAGCGAGCAGTACTTC; cdr3_aa: CASSRDSLSEQYF
clone_size: .; v_call: TRBV9; j_call: TRBJ2-3; d_call: .; cdr3_nt: TGTGCCAGCAGCCCTCGCGGCTCCACAGATACGCAGTATTTT; cdr3_aa: CASSPRGSTDTQYF
clone_size: .; v_call: TRBV4-3; j_call: TRBJ2-6; d_call: .; cdr3_nt: TGCGCCAGCAGCCAAAGGGGCTCTGGGGCCAACGTCCTGACTTTC; cdr3_aa: CASSQRGSGANVLTF
clone_size: once; v_call: TRBV12-5; j_call: TRBJ1-4; d_call: .; cdr3_nt: TGTGCTAGTGGATTCCAGACAGCATTATCAGAAAAACTGTTTTTT; cdr3_aa: CASGFQTALSEKLFF
clone_size: .; v_call: TRBV5-1; j_call: TRBJ2-3; d_call: TRBD1; cdr3_nt: TGCGCCAGCAGGGACAGGCCAACCACAGATACGCAGTATTTT; cdr3_aa: CASRDRPTTDTQYF
clone_size: .; v_call: TRBV19; j_call: TRBJ1-4; d_call: TRBD1; cdr3_nt: TGTGCCAGTAGTCCACGGACAGGGATCGGTAATGAAAAACTGTTTTTT; cdr3_aa: CASSPRTGIGNEKLFF